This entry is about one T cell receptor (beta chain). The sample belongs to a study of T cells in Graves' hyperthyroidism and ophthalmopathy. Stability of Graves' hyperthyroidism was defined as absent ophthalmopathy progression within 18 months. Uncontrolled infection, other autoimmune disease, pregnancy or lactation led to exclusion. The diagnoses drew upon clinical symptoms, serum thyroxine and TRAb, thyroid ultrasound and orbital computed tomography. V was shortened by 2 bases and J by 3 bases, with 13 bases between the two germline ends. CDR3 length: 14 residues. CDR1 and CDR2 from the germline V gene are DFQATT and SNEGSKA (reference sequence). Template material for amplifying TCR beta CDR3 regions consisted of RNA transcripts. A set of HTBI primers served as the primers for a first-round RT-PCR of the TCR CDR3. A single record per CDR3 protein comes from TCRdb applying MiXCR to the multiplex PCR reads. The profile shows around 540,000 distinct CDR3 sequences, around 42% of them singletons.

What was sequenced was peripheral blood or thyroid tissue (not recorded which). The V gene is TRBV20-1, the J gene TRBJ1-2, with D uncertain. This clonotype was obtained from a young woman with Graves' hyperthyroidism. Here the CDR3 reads CSARYGGSYYGYTF. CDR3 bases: TGCAGTGCTAGATATGGTGGTTCTTACTATGGCTACACCTTC.